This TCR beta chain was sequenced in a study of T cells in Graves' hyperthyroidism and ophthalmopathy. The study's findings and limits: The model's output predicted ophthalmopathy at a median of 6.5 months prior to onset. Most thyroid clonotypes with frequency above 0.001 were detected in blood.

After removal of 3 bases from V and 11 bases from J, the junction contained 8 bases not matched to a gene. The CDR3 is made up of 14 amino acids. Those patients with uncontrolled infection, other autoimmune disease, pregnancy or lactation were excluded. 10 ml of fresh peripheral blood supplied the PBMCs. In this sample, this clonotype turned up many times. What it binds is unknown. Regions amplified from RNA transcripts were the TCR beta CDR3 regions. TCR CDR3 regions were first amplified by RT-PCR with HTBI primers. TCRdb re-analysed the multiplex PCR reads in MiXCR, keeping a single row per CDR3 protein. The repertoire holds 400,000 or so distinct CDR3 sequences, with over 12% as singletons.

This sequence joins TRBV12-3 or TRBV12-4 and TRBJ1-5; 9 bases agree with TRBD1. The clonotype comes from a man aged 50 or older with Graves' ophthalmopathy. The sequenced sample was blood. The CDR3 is CASSFSTGGGSQHF. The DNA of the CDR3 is TGTGCCAGCAGTTTTTCGACAGGGGGAGGATCCCAGCATTTT.